Detailed here is one T cell receptor (beta chain). These data originate in a study of T cells expressing NK-cell markers. TCRdb reanalyzed the 5' RACE reads, giving one entry per CDR3 protein sequence and no DNA. The table for this sample gives about 260,000 distinct CDR3 sequences. CDR3 length equals 14 residues. Germline assignment: CDR1 SGHRS and CDR2 YFSETQ. The sequence derives from a man in his late teens or twenties in good health. Sequenced sample: blood T cells: a sorted CD56 or NKG2C T cell subset, CD4+ or CD8+ T cells, or bulk PBMC T cells (not recorded which). The chain is built from TRBV5-1 and TRBJ2-2. The CDR3 is CASSPSSNTGELFF.